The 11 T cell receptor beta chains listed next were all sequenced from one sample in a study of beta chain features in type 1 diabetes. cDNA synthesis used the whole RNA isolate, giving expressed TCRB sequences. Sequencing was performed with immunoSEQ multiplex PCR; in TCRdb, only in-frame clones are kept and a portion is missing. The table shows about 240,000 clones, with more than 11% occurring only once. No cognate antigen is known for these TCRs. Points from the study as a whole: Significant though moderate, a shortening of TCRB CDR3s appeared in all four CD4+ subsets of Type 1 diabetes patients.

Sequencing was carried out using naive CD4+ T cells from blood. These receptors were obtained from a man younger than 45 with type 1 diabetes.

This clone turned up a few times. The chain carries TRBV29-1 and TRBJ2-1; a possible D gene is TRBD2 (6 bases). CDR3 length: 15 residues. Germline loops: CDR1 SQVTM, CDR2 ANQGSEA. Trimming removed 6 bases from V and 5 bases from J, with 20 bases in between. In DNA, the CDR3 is TGCAGCGTCCTTACCCCGGGACTCCCCCACAATGAGCAGTTCTTC. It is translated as CSVLTPGLPHNEQFF.

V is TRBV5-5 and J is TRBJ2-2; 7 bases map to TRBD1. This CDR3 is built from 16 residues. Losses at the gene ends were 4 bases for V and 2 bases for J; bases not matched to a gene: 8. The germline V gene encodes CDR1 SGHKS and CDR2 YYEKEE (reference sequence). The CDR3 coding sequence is TGTGCCAGCAGCCCACCCGGGACAGTCAACACCGGGGAGCTGTTTTTT. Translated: CASSPPGTVNTGELFF. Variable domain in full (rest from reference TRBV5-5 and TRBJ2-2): DAGVTQSPTHLIKTRGQQVTLRCSPISGHKSVSWYQQVLGQGPQFIFQYYEKEERGRGNFPDRFSARQFPNYSSELNVNALLLGDSALYLCASSPPGTVNTGELFFGEGSRLTVL.

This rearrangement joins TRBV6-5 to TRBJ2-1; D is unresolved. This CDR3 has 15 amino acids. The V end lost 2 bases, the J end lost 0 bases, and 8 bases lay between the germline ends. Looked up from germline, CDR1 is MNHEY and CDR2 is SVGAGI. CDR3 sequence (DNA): TGTGCCAGCAGTTACGACCGAGGCTCCTACAATGAGCAGTTCTTC. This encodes CASSYDRGSYNEQFF.

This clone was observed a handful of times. Here the CDR3 DNA reads TGTGCCAGCAGCCGCGGGGTAAACCAGCCCCAGCATTTT. This codes for CASSRGVNQPQHF. The chain couples TRBV5-4 to TRBJ1-5; D not certain. The V end was cut by 4 bases, the J end by 7 bases, with 12 bases between. The CDR3 consists of 13 residues. In germline, CDR1 is SGHNT, CDR2 YYREEE (reference sequence).

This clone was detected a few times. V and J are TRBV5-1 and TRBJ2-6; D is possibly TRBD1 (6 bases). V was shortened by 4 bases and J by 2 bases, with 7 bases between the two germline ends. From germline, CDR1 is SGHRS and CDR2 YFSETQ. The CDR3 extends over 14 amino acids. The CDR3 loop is CASSGGPGANVLTF. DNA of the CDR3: TGCGCCAGCAGCGGGGGCCCTGGGGCCAACGTCCTGACTTTC.

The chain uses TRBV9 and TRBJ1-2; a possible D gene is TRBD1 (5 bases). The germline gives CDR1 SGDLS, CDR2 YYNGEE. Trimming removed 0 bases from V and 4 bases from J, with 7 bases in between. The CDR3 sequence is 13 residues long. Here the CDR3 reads CASSVEGVYGYTF. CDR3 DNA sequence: TGTGCCAGCAGCGTAGAAGGGGTCTATGGCTACACCTTC. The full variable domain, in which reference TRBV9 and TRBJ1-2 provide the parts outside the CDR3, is DSGVTQTPKHLITATGQRVTLRCSPRSGDLSVYWYQQSLDQGLQFLIQYYNGEERAKGNILERFSAQQFPDLHSELNLSSLELGDSALYFCASSVEGVYGYTFGSGTRLTVV.

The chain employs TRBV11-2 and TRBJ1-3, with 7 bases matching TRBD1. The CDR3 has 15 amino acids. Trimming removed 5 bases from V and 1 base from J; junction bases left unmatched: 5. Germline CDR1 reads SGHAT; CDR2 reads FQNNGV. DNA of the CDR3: TGTGCCAGCAGCAACCGGGACAGTTCTGGAAACACCATATATTTT. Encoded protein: CASSNRDSSGNTIYF.

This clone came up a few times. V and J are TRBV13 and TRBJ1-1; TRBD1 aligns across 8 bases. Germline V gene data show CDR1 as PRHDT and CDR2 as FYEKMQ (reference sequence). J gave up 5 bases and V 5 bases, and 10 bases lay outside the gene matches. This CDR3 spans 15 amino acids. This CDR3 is CASSDRTGRETEAFF. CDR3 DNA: TGTGCCAGCAGCGATAGGACAGGGAGGGAGACTGAAGCTTTCTTT.

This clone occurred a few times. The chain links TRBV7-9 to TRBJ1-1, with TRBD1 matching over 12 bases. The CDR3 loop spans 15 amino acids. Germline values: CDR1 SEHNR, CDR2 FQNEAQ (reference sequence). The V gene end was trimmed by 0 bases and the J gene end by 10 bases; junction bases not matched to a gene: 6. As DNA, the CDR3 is TGTGCCAGCAGCTTAGCTGGGACAGGGGGCGCGAGAGCTTTCTTT. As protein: CASSLAGTGGARAFF.

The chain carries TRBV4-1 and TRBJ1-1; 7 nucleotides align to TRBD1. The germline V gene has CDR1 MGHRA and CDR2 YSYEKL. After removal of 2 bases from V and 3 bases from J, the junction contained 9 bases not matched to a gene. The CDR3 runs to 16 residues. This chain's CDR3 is CASSQSRTGEDTEAFF. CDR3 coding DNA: TGCGCCAGCAGCCAATCCCGGACAGGAGAGGACACTGAAGCTTTCTTT.

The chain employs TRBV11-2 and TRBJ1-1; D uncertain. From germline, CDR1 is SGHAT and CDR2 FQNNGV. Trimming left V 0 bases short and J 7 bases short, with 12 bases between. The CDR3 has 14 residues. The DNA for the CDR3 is TGTGCCAGCAGCTTAGATGGGCCGGCCAATGAAGCTTTCTTT. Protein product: CASSLDGPANEAFF.